A single sample gave rise to the 17 T cell receptor beta chains below, sequenced in a study of T cells expressing NK-cell markers. After re-calling the 5' RACE reads, TCRdb lists one entry per CDR3 protein, DNA absent. The repertoire table contains about 430,000 distinct CDR3 sequences. Sequencing was carried out using blood T cells: a sorted CD56 or NKG2C T cell subset, CD4+ or CD8+ T cells, or bulk PBMC T cells (not recorded which). The source is a woman aged 50 to 65 in good health.

The chain combines TRBV21-1 with TRBJ2-1; TCRdb proposes TRBD2, but this gene call is untestable without DNA. TRBV21-1 is designated a pseudogene. The CDR3 has 16 residues. The CDR3: CASSKVRLGAYNEQFF.

J is TRBJ2-5 and V is TRBV9; TCRdb selects TRBD1, and the lack of DNA leaves this call unchecked. CDR1 is SGDLS and CDR2 is YYNGEE in the germline V gene. The CDR3 contains 15 residues. The CDR3 here is CASSFRTGPTETQYF.

The chain combines TRBV19 with TRBJ2-2; TCRdb's D call of TRBD2 is untestable without DNA. The length of the CDR3 is 16 residues. CDR1 and CDR2 from the germline V gene are LNHDA and SQIVND (reference sequence). The CDR3 loop reads CASSIAGGMNTGELFF.

The J gene is TRBJ1-6, the V gene TRBV5-1. The CDR3 runs to 15 residues. CDR1 and CDR2 from the germline V gene are SGHRS and YFSETQ. The CDR3 sequence: CASSVVGNDDSPLHF.

This rearrangement joins TRBV2 to TRBJ2-1. This CDR3 has 15 residues. Germline V gene sequence: CDR1 SNHLY, CDR2 FYNNEI. The CDR3 sequence: CASRLTQVGYNEQFF.

The V and J genes are TRBV12-3 or TRBV12-4 and TRBJ2-1; TCRdb gives TRBD1 as the D gene, but with no DNA this cannot be confirmed. The CDR3 is 14 amino acids. CDR3 protein: CASSSRGGYNEQFF.

The gene calls are TRBV6-5 and TRBJ2-3; TCRdb lists TRBD1, though no DNA is available to test this call. The germline V gene has CDR1 MNHEY and CDR2 SVGAGI. The CDR3 sequence is 16 residues long. The chain's CDR3 is CASSFDGAGRGDTQYF.

The rearrangement links TRBV12-3 or TRBV12-4 to TRBJ1-2; the TRBD1 assignment by TCRdb is unverifiable without DNA. The CDR3 length is 13 residues. The CDR3: CASSFDRVYGYTF.

V usage is TRBV11-3 and J usage is TRBJ2-5; the D gene TCRdb calls, TRBD1, cannot be checked with no DNA. This CDR3 comprises 14 residues. CDR1 is SGHNT, CDR2 YENEEA, per germline. The CDR3: CASSLGGDQETQYF.

This rearrangement joins TRBV3-1 to TRBJ2-5; TCRdb indicates TRBD2, and absent DNA this call remains unverified. The CDR3 runs 14 residues. Germline CDR1 LGHDT, CDR2 YNNKEL (reference sequence). The CDR3: CASSQEAGTRTQYF.

V usage is TRBV6-6 and J usage is TRBJ1-6; TCRdb's D call of TRBD1 is untestable without DNA. Germline values: CDR1 MNHNY, CDR2 SVGAGI (reference sequence). CDR3 length: 17 residues. CDR3 protein: CASSYIRGQGRGSPLHF.

The chain is built from TRBV20-1 and TRBJ2-3; the D call of TRBD2 rests on TCRdb alone, since no DNA is present to check it. The CDR3 contains 15 residues. The germline V gene encodes CDR1 DFQATT and CDR2 SNEGSKA (reference sequence). CDR3 protein: CSARETSRPTDTQYF.

CDR3 region: CASLQTGSYEQYF. The chain employs TRBV27 and TRBJ2-7; TCRdb gives TRBD1 as the D gene, but with no DNA this cannot be confirmed. Germline assignment: CDR1 MNHEY and CDR2 SMNVEV (reference sequence). The CDR3 runs to 13 residues.

The chain is built from TRBV3-1 and TRBJ1-6; TCRdb's D call, TRBD1, is unchecked because there is no DNA. The CDR3 contains 14 residues. Germline V gives CDR1 LGHDT, CDR2 YNNKEL (reference sequence). This CDR3 reads CASSQVGRYSPLHF. Variable domain in full (rest from reference TRBV3-1 and TRBJ1-6): DTAVSQTPKYLVTQMGNDKSIKCEQNLGHDTMYWYKQDSKKFLKIMFSYNNKELIINETVPNRFSPKSPDKAHLNLHINSLELGDSAVYFCASSQVGRYSPLHFGNGTRLTVT.

The genes are TRBV15 and TRBJ1-2; TCRdb returns TRBD1, unconfirmable since there is no DNA. Germline CDR1 and CDR2: LNHNV and YYDKDF (reference sequence). The CDR3 is made up of 17 amino acids. CDR3 region: CATSRGGQGGSNYGYTF. Full variable domain (rest looked up from reference TRBV15 and TRBJ1-2): DAMVIQNPRYQVTQFGKPVTLSCSQTLNHNVMYWYQQKSSQAPKLLFHYYDKDFNNEADTPDNFQSRRPNTSFCFLDIRSPGLGDTAMYLCATSRGGQGGSNYGYTFGSGTRLTVV.

The V gene is TRBV5-1, the J gene TRBJ2-2; TCRdb proposes TRBD1, but this gene call is untestable without DNA. The CDR3 sequence is 15 residues long. Germline V gene data show CDR1 as SGHRS and CDR2 as YFSETQ. The CDR3 loop is CASSVWTENTGELFF.

This chain joins TRBV15 and TRBJ2-5; there is no DNA to check the TCRdb D call of TRBD2. From germline, CDR1 is LNHNV and CDR2 YYDKDF (reference sequence). CDR3 length equals 17 residues. Here the CDR3 reads CATSRGRTRGPQETQYF.